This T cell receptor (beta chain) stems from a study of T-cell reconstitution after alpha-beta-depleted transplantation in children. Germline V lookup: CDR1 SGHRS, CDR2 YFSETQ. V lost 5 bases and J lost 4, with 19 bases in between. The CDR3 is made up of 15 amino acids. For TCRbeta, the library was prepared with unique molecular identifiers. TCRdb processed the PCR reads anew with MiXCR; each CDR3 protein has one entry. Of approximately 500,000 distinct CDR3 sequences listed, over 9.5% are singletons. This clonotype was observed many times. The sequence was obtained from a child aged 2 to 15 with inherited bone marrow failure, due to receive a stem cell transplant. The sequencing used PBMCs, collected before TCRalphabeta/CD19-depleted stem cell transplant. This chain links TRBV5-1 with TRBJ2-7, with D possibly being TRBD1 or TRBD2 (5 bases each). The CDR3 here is CASRAWLGTTYEQYF. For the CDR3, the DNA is TGCGCCAGCAGAGCTTGGTTGGGGACCACTTACGAGCAGTACTTC.